The 25 T cell receptor beta chains below all came from one sample that was sequenced in a study of cytomegalovirus exposure and HLA in healthy donors. The PCR employed 60 Vbeta primers together with 13 Jbeta primers. This table comes from immunoSEQ multiplex PCR, and its TCRdb copy is limited to in-frame clones, with some not included. Here the sample spans 99,000 or so clones, approximately 80% being singletons. The specimen was PBMCs. The receptor source for this set is a female donor in good health and CMV-seropositive.

There are a few counts of this clone. The V and J genes are TRBV27 and TRBJ1-1; D is possibly TRBD1 (6 bases). V gave up 6 bases and J gave up 4 bases, with 12 bases separating them. The CDR3 is made up of 13 amino acids. Germline V lookup: CDR1 MNHEY, CDR2 SMNVEV (reference sequence). Written as DNA, the CDR3 is TGTGCCAGCAGCTATGGCAGGGGCACTGAAGCTTTCTTT. Its protein product is CASSYGRGTEAFF.

The V call is TRBV18, the J call TRBJ1-2, with TRBD1 identical over 7 bases. CDR3 length equals 16 residues. In germline, CDR1 is KGHSH, CDR2 LQKENI. V was pared by 5 bases and J by 2 bases, with 11 bases of the junction left unmatched. CDR3 DNA: TGTGCCAGCTCATCAAACGACAGGGTCCCAAACTATGGCTACACCTTC. Translation gives CASSSNDRVPNYGYTF.

CDR3 DNA: TGCGCCAGCAGCTTGCGGGACAGGGGGCGGGAGACCCAGTACTTC. It is translated as CASSLRDRGRETQYF. This rearrangement joins TRBV5-1 to TRBJ2-5, with 12 bases identical to TRBD1. Unmatched junction bases numbered 3, after V lost 1 base and J lost 5 bases. There are 15 residues in the CDR3. Germline V gene lookup returns CDR1 SGHRS and CDR2 YFSETQ.

This chain uses TRBV28 with TRBJ2-1; D ambiguous. The CDR3 runs 12 residues. With 4 bases removed from V and 5 bases from J, the gap between germline ends came to 6 bases. Germline assignment: CDR1 MDHEN and CDR2 SYDVKM. The DNA of the CDR3 is TGTGCCAGCAGTTACACCCACAATGAGCAGTTCTTC. It translates to CASSYTHNEQFF.

The V gene is TRBV7-8, the J gene TRBJ2-7; D remains ambiguous. Germline lookup yields CDR1 SGHVS and CDR2 FQNEAQ. This CDR3 has 15 amino acids. V dropped 1 base and J dropped 0 bases, with 10 bases sitting between them. CDR3 coding DNA: TGTGCCAGCAGCTTAGAACCCCGCGTCTCCTACGAGCAGTACTTC. Translated: CASSLEPRVSYEQYF.

Only a few counts were recorded for this clone. The chain joins TRBV4-1 to TRBJ1-5, with D tentatively TRBD1 (6 bases). Germline V CDR1 and CDR2: MGHRA, YSYEKL. V dropped 4 bases and J dropped 0 bases, with 10 bases sitting between them. This CDR3 is built from 15 residues. CDR3 sequence reads: CASSRYRDSNQPQHF. The CDR3 DNA is TGCGCCAGCAGCCGCTACAGGGATAGCAATCAGCCCCAGCATTTT.

The rearrangement uses TRBV30 and TRBJ1-1, with D hard to call. This CDR3 has 17 amino acids. V lost 3 bases, J lost 3 bases, and 23 bases lay in between. The V gene's germline CDR1 is GTSNPN and CDR2 SVGIG (reference sequence). CDR3: CAWSVPLSGGLDTEAFF. The CDR3 bases are TGTGCCTGGAGCGTTCCCCTCAGTGGAGGGTTGGACACTGAAGCTTTCTTT.

V gene TRBV6-1 combines with J gene TRBJ2-7; 8 bases align to TRBD1. V was clipped by 7 bases and J by 4 bases; unmatched bases: 6. This CDR3 is 13 amino acids long. CDR1 and CDR2 (germline): MNHNS, SASEGT. CDR3 in DNA: TGTGCCAGCAAGCCGGACAGGGCATACGAGCAGTACTTC. This codes for CASKPDRAYEQYF.

V and J are TRBV28 and TRBJ1-1; perhaps TRBD1 as D (5 bases). Germline CDR1 reads MDHEN; CDR2 reads SYDVKM. CDR3 length equals 15 residues. Trimming shortened V by 5 bases and J by 1 base, and 14 bases separated the two germline ends. CDR3 in amino acids: CASSVEQVPNTEAFF. The CDR3, as DNA: TGTGCCAGCAGTGTCGAACAGGTACCGAACACTGAAGCTTTCTTT.

The chain recombines TRBV7-6 with TRBJ2-2, with D uncertain. Trimming shortened V by 8 bases and J by 5 bases, and 9 bases separated the two germline ends. The V gene's germline CDR1 is SGHVS and CDR2 FNYEAQ. This CDR3 contains 12 residues. The CDR3 sequence is CASGRPTGELFF. CDR3 sequence (DNA): TGTGCCAGCGGCCGCCCGACCGGGGAGCTGTTTTTT.

This clone was detected once. CDR3 sequence reads: CASSFGTGGAGNTIYF. CDR3 sequence (DNA): TGTGCCAGCAGTTTTGGGACAGGGGGCGCTGGAAACACCATATATTTT. The V gene is TRBV28, the J gene TRBJ1-3; 12 positions agree with TRBD1. Germline V gene lookup returns CDR1 MDHEN and CDR2 SYDVKM. The CDR3 runs 16 residues. The J segment lost 2 bases and the V segment lost 3 bases, leaving 2 bases of the junction unmatched.

The chain couples TRBV5-4 to TRBJ2-1, with D perhaps matching TRBD2 (5 bases). The germline V gene has CDR1 SGHNT and CDR2 YYREEE (reference sequence). V lost 0 bases, J lost 9 bases, and 13 bases lay in between. CDR3 length equals 14 residues. CDR3 region: CASSLEGGESEQFF. The CDR3 bases are TGTGCCAGCAGCTTGGAAGGAGGTGAAAGTGAGCAGTTCTTC.

The chain employs TRBV19 and TRBJ2-5, with D perhaps matching TRBD1 (6 bases). The V gene's germline CDR1 is LNHDA and CDR2 SQIVND (reference sequence). This CDR3 is built from 14 residues. V shed 5 bases and J shed 9 bases, with 19 bases lying between them. This CDR3 reads CASSDLSGHRAQYF. The CDR3 coding sequence is TGTGCCAGTAGTGACCTATCGGGACACCGAGCCCAGTACTTC. The full variable domain, completed using reference TRBV19 and TRBJ2-5, is DGGITQSPKYLFRKEGQNVTLSCEQNLNHDAMYWYRQDPGQGLRLIYYSQIVNDFQKGDIAEGYSVSREKKESFPLTVTSAQKNPTAFYLCASSDLSGHRAQYFGPGTRLLVL.

In DNA, the CDR3 is TGTGCCAGCAGAAACCGGAGGAATCAGCCCCAGCATTTT. This translates into CASRNRRNQPQHF. The chain couples TRBV6-5 to TRBJ1-5; D is uncertain. Germline lookup yields CDR1 MNHEY and CDR2 SVGAGI. V shed 6 bases and J shed 4 bases, with 10 bases lying between them. The CDR3 is 13 amino acids.

The genes are TRBV5-4 and TRBJ1-2; TRBD1 might be the D (6 bases). This CDR3 has 14 residues. With 4 bases removed from V and 3 bases from J, the gap between germline ends came to 13 bases. CDR1 and CDR2 (germline): SGHNT, YYREEE (reference sequence). CDR3: CASSPTGTHYGYTF. CDR3 sequence (DNA): TGTGCCAGCAGCCCGACGGGGACACACTATGGCTACACCTTC.

This clone was counted only a few times. This sequence joins TRBV25-1 and TRBJ1-1, with a weak D call TRBD1 (6 bases). The CDR3 runs to 16 residues. CDR1 MGHDK and CDR2 SYGVNS come from the germline V gene. Trimming left V 2 bases short and J 3 bases short, with 16 bases between. Here the CDR3 DNA reads TGTGCCAGCAGTGAACTTATCACAGGGAGGGACACTGAAGCTTTCTTT. Its translation is CASSELITGRDTEAFF.

The J gene is TRBJ2-1, the V gene TRBV5-1; TRBD1 agrees at 8 bases. V trimming: 3 bases; J trimming: 5 bases; junction bases outside the gene matches: 10. Germline CDR1 SGHRS, CDR2 YFSETQ. CDR3 length equals 16 residues. This CDR3 reads CASSSSGGEFHNEQFF. The CDR3 bases are TGCGCCAGCAGCTCTTCAGGGGGCGAGTTCCACAATGAGCAGTTCTTC.

The chain joins TRBV5-1 to TRBJ2-1; 12 bases align to TRBD2. Germline values: CDR1 SGHRS, CDR2 YFSETQ. This CDR3 spans 17 amino acids. Trimming cost V 4 bases and J 4 bases; bases outside gene matches: 9. CDR3 DNA sequence: TGCGCCAGCAGCCCCCCGCAGGGACTAGCGGGTTACAATGAGCAGTTCTTC. Protein sequence: CASSPPQGLAGYNEQFF.

The rearrangement links TRBV28 to TRBJ2-2; D may be TRBD1 (6 bases). V was cut by 6 bases and J by 0 bases, with 14 bases left in between. Germline V gene data show CDR1 as MDHEN and CDR2 as SYDVKM. This CDR3 contains 16 residues. The CDR3 nucleotides are TGTGCCAGCAGGTTGATTAGGACAGCGAACACCGGGGAGCTGTTTTTT. Translation: CASRLIRTANTGELFF.

The rearrangement joins TRBV6-6 to TRBJ1-1, with 7 bases fitting TRBD1. With 2 bases clipped from V and 4 bases from J, the junction kept 4 bases outside the gene matches. Germline assignment: CDR1 MNHNY and CDR2 SVGAGI (reference sequence). The CDR3 length is 14 residues. The DNA for the CDR3 is TGTGCCAGCAGTTACCTAAACAGGGGCACTGAAGCTTTCTTT. Amino acids: CASSYLNRGTEAFF.

The V and J genes are TRBV29-1 and TRBJ2-1, with TRBD2 matching 7 bases. Germline V gene lookup returns CDR1 SQVTM and CDR2 ANQGSEA. The CDR3 has 15 amino acids. The V gene end was trimmed by 0 bases and the J gene end by 8 bases; junction bases not matched to a gene: 10. The CDR3 region is CSVEEAPGGIDEQFF. CDR3 nucleotides: TGCAGCGTTGAAGAAGCCCCCGGGGGGATCGATGAGCAGTTCTTC.

The sample holds one count of this clone. The V and J genes are TRBV6-5 and TRBJ2-7; D remains ambiguous. V lost 10 bases, J lost 0 bases, and 4 bases lay in between. The CDR3 has 10 residues. CDR1 is MNHEY, CDR2 SVGAGI, per germline. CDR3 region: CATGSYEQYF. The CDR3 nucleotides are TGTGCCACCGGCTCCTACGAGCAGTACTTC.

CDR3 residues: CASRIQGAGTDTQYF. CDR3 DNA: TGTGCCAGCAGAATCCAGGGGGCCGGCACAGATACGCAGTATTTT. The rearrangement uses TRBV5-4 and TRBJ2-3, with 8 bases matching TRBD1. The CDR3 extends over 15 amino acids. J was trimmed by 1 base and V by 5 bases; bases with no gene match: 6. CDR1 and CDR2 (germline): SGHNT, YYREEE (reference sequence).

The chain combines TRBV19 with TRBJ1-2; possibly TRBD1 for D (6 bases). Trimming cost V 5 bases and J 5 bases, with 12 bases left between them. This CDR3 comprises 13 residues. Germline V lookup: CDR1 LNHDA, CDR2 SQIVND (reference sequence). In DNA form, the CDR3 reads TGTGCCAGTAGTGACAGGAATCTTTATGGCTACACCTTC. This translates into CASSDRNLYGYTF.

The V gene is TRBV6-5, the J gene TRBJ2-7; tentatively, D is TRBD2 (6 bases). The CDR3 length is 13 residues. The V and J ends lost 0 bases and 3 bases respectively, with 6 bases between them. CDR1 MNHEY and CDR2 SVGAGI come from the germline V gene. CDR3 protein: CASSYSRGYEQYF. CDR3 in DNA: TGTGCCAGCAGTTACTCGCGGGGCTACGAGCAGTACTTC.